The 31 T cell receptor beta chains listed next were all sequenced from one sample in a study of blood T cell repertoires in COVID-19. TCRdb's copy holds only in-frame clones and misses some; the assay was immunoSEQ multiplex PCR. The sample lists over 200,000 clones, 92% seen once, with about 0.8% in the top ten. The specimen was peripheral blood. Receptor source: a man in his 60s with COVID-19, enrolled during active disease.

The V gene is TRBV11-2, the J gene TRBJ2-2; 8 bases match TRBD2. The CDR3 has 16 residues. Trimming at V came to 1 base and at J to 5 bases, leaving 6 bases not matched to a gene. Germline CDR1 reads SGHAT; CDR2 reads FQNNGV. For the CDR3, the DNA is TGTGCCAGCAGCTTAGTTAGCGGGGATCCAACCGGGGAGCTGTTTTTT. The encoded protein is CASSLVSGDPTGELFF.

V usage is TRBV3-1 (or the pseudogene TRBV3-2) and J usage is TRBJ2-7, with no clear D. This CDR3 region has 11 residues. The V gene's germline CDR1 is LGHDT and CDR2 YNNKEL (reference sequence). Trimming left V 4 bases short and J 7 bases short, with 8 bases between. The CDR3 region has the DNA TGTGCCAGCAGCCTCTCGCGGGAGCAGTACTTC. It specifies CASSLSREQYF.

This clone appeared a single time. The chain uses TRBV27 and TRBJ1-1; D ambiguous. V lost 4 bases, J lost 3 bases, and 12 bases lay in between. Per germline, CDR1 MNHEY and CDR2 SMNVEV (reference sequence). The CDR3 totals 14 residues. The CDR3 coding sequence is TGTGCCAGCAGTTGGGCGGGGAGGGACACTGAAGCTTTCTTT. Amino acids: CASSWAGRDTEAFF.

The chain joins TRBV29-1 to TRBJ1-4, with D uncertain. Trimming removed 3 bases at V and 6 bases at J, with 14 bases between. Germline lookup yields CDR1 SQVTM and CDR2 ANQGSEA. This CDR3 has 14 amino acids. The CDR3 loop is CSVEPGEGHEKLFF. In nucleotides, the CDR3 is TGCAGCGTTGAGCCCGGGGAGGGTCATGAAAAACTGTTTTTT.

CDR3 amino acids: CASRGQGIMQYF. Written as DNA, the CDR3 is TGTGCCAGCCGGGGACAGGGAATCATGCAGTACTTC. The rearrangement links TRBV18 to TRBJ2-7; 9 nucleotides match TRBD1. CDR1 and CDR2 (germline): KGHSH, LQKENI. The V and J ends lost 8 bases and 9 bases, in that order; junction bases with no gene match: 8. The CDR3 is 12 residues long.

V is TRBV27 and J is TRBJ2-7; D is ambiguous. Deletions cut 3 bases from V and 6 bases from J, with 12 bases between. CDR3 size: 13 residues. Germline CDR1 and CDR2: MNHEY and SMNVEV (reference sequence). CDR3 bases: TGTGCCAGCAGTTTTACCCAGGTTAGCGAGCAGTACTTC. Its translation: CASSFTQVSEQYF.

This clone has just one count. This sequence joins TRBV18 and TRBJ2-7; 13 positions agree with TRBD2. V trimming: 3 bases; J trimming: 4 bases; junction bases outside the gene matches: 0. This CDR3 is built from 14 residues. Per germline, CDR1 KGHSH and CDR2 LQKENI. CDR3 loop: CASSPGLAGYEQYF. CDR3 in DNA: TGTGCCAGCTCACCGGGACTAGCGGGGTACGAGCAGTACTTC.

The chain links TRBV12-2 to TRBJ1-4; TRBD1 is taken as the D call from the table, unchecked against the DNA. TRBV12-2 is classified as a pseudogene. The CDR3 has 16 amino acids. CDR3 in amino acids: CASRLVHRGRREKLFF. The CDR3 nucleotides read TGTGCAAGTCGCTTAGTTCACAGGGGAAGGAGGGAAAAACTGTTTTTT.

The chain recombines TRBV6-5 with TRBJ1-2; 9 nucleotides line up with TRBD1. V shed 10 bases and J 2 bases; nucleotides not matched to a gene: 8. The CDR3 loop spans 14 amino acids. CDR1 and CDR2 (germline): MNHEY, SVGAGI. CDR3 sequence: CANTPTGGNYGYTF. The CDR3 DNA sequence: TGTGCCAACACACCTACAGGGGGCAACTATGGCTACACCTTC.

The CDR3 loop is CSLRGTGETEAFF. The CDR3 nucleotides are TGCAGCCTGCGCGGGACAGGGGAGACTGAAGCTTTCTTT. The rearrangement links TRBV29-1 to TRBJ1-1, with 10 bases identical to TRBD1. V dropped 8 bases and J dropped 5; count of bases not matched to a gene: 8. CDR1 SQVTM and CDR2 ANQGSEA come from the germline V gene. The CDR3 runs to 13 residues.

The genes are TRBV28 and TRBJ2-1; TRBD2 might be the D (6 bases). The germline CDR1 and CDR2 sequences are MDHEN and SYDVKM. V lost 0 bases and J lost 9, with 6 bases in between. The CDR3 consists of 12 residues. This CDR3 is CASSLWGGEQFF. CDR3 DNA sequence: TGTGCCAGCAGTTTATGGGGAGGTGAGCAGTTCTTC.

The chain couples TRBV11-3 to TRBJ1-1; D may be TRBD1 (6 bases). Germline V gene lookup returns CDR1 SGHNT and CDR2 YENEEA. The CDR3 extends over 13 amino acids. The V end was cut by 5 bases, the J end by 2 bases, with 9 bases between. CDR3 residues: CASSQGINTEAFF. The CDR3 DNA follows: TGTGCCAGCAGCCAGGGGATTAACACTGAAGCTTTCTTT.

This clone showed up just once. V is TRBV5-1 and J is TRBJ1-1; 7 bases are a match to TRBD1. Germline V gene lookup returns CDR1 SGHRS and CDR2 YFSETQ. The CDR3 totals 14 residues. J lost 1 base, V lost 5 bases, and 5 bases had no gene match. CDR3 in amino acids: CASRPGTENTEAFF. Here the CDR3 DNA reads TGCGCCAGCAGGCCCGGGACAGAGAACACTGAAGCTTTCTTT.

The chain uses TRBV4-2 and TRBJ2-5; D uncertain. The germline V gene has CDR1 LGHNA and CDR2 YNFKEQ. Between the trimmed V and J ends, which lost 1 base and 5 bases, there was a span of 14 bases. This CDR3 region has 15 residues. The DNA for the CDR3 is TGTGCCAGCAGCCAAGGCCCGTCTACGAGGGAGACCCAGTACTTC. Translation gives CASSQGPSTRETQYF.

This chain joins TRBV7-9 and TRBJ2-1, with a possible D match to TRBD2 (5 bases). Germline values: CDR1 SEHNR, CDR2 FQNEAQ (reference sequence). The CDR3 spans 14 residues. The CDR3 loop reads CASDNHRSYNEQFF. The CDR3 nucleotides read TGTGCTAGCGACAATCACCGCTCCTACAATGAGCAGTTCTTC. The full variable domain, rest sourced from reference TRBV7-9 and TRBJ2-1, is DTGVSQNPRHKITKRGQNVTFRCDPISEHNRLYWYRQTLGQGPEFLTYFQNEAQLEKSRLLSDRFSAERPKGSFSTLEIQRTEQGDSAMYLCASDNHRSYNEQFFGPGTRLTVL.

The sample holds one count of this clone. J is TRBJ1-6 and V is TRBV3-1 (or the pseudogene TRBV3-2); D is unclear. The CDR3 consists of 17 residues. Trimming removed 4 bases at V and 9 bases at J, with 22 bases between. Germline loops: CDR1 LGHDT, CDR2 YNNKEL (reference sequence). This CDR3 reads CASSLWDRGSDGSPLHF. In nucleotides, the CDR3 is TGTGCCAGCAGCCTATGGGATCGGGGTTCGGATGGTTCACCCCTCCACTTT.

V is TRBV5-4 and J is TRBJ1-1; perhaps TRBD1 as D (5 bases). This CDR3 has 13 residues. From germline, CDR1 is SGHNT and CDR2 YYREEE (reference sequence). Trimming removed 4 bases at V and 5 bases at J, with 12 bases between. The CDR3 here is CASSIIGETEAFF. CDR3 DNA sequence: TGTGCCAGCAGCATTATAGGGGAAACTGAAGCTTTCTTT.

The chain couples TRBV6-7 to TRBJ1-3; D gene unclear. TRBV6-7 is an ORF, and what it does is uncertain. CDR3 size: 16 residues. V was pared by 0 bases and J by 3 bases, with 12 bases between. Here the CDR3 reads CASSYSASGGGNTIYF. In nucleotides, the CDR3 is TGTGCCAGCAGTTACTCGGCCAGTGGAGGTGGAAACACCATATATTTT.

The table lists this clone with a count of one. The junction departs from the called germline gene at one end, perhaps through a read error. This chain links TRBV19 with TRBJ1-4; D unclear. This CDR3 contains 9 residues. Germline CDR1 reads LNHDA; CDR2 reads SQIVND (reference sequence). The CDR3 loop reads CGCNEKLFF. Written as DNA, the CDR3 is TGCGGGTGTAATGAAAAACTGTTTTTT.

The V gene is TRBV6-5, the J gene TRBJ1-5, with 8 bases identical to TRBD1. This CDR3 has 14 amino acids. The V gene end was trimmed by 7 bases and the J gene end by 6 bases; junction bases not matched to a gene: 8. CDR1 and CDR2 (germline): MNHEY, SVGAGI. The CDR3 DNA is TGTGCCAGCACCCTAGACAGGGGAGGTCAGCCCCAGCATTTT. Residues: CASTLDRGGQPQHF.

This chain joins TRBV28 and TRBJ1-2; TRBD1 matches 7 bases. V trimming: 2 bases; J trimming: 8 bases; junction bases outside the gene matches: 11. Germline assignment: CDR1 MDHEN and CDR2 SYDVKM. There are 15 residues in the CDR3. The CDR3 loop reads CASSLAGGQGGGYTF. The CDR3 DNA is TGTGCCAGCAGTTTAGCGGGTGGGCAGGGGGGCGGCTACACCTTC.

The chain joins TRBV2 to TRBJ2-7; D might be TRBD2 (6 bases). Germline loops: CDR1 SNHLY, CDR2 FYNNEI. CDR3 length: 12 residues. V shed 7 bases and J shed 2 bases, with 9 bases lying between them. CDR3 DNA sequence: TGTGCCAGCATGGGGGGACCCTACGAGCAGTACTTC. The encoded protein is CASMGGPYEQYF.

This clone came up once. The genes are TRBV25-1 and TRBJ2-1; D might be TRBD1 (6 bases). Trimming removed 4 bases from V and 11 bases from J, with 21 bases in between. Germline CDR1 and CDR2: MGHDK and SYGVNS. The length of the CDR3 is 15 residues. The CDR3 bases are TGTGCCAGCAGTGGACCTGGGACACGTACAATGAAGCAGTTCTTC. Its translation is CASSGPGTRTMKQFF. Combining the CDR3 with reference TRBV25-1 and TRBJ2-1 gives the whole variable domain EADIYQTPRYLVIGTGKKITLECSQTMGHDKMYWYQQDPGMELHLIHYSYGVNSTEKGDLSSESTVSRIRTEHFPLTLESARPSHTSQYLCASSGPGTRTMKQFFGPGTRLTVL.

The rearrangement joins TRBV7-9 to TRBJ2-7; no reliable D call. The CDR3 runs 13 residues. Germline lookup yields CDR1 SEHNR and CDR2 FQNEAQ (reference sequence). The germline V and J ends were trimmed by 3 bases and 4 bases, with 10 bases remaining between them. The CDR3 DNA follows: TGTGCCAGCAGCTTGGGCCCCAGATACGAGCAGTACTTC. Protein product: CASSLGPRYEQYF.

The chain carries TRBV10-3 and TRBJ2-7; 7 nucleotides agree with TRBD2. Germline V gene data show CDR1 as ENHRY and CDR2 as SYGVKD. The J segment lost 7 bases and the V segment lost 0 bases, leaving 3 bases of the junction unmatched. The CDR3 spans 13 residues. CDR3 protein: CAISESEGGEQYF. The CDR3 nucleotides read TGTGCCATCAGTGAGTCGGAGGGAGGGGAGCAGTACTTC.

The chain recombines TRBV5-1 with TRBJ2-5; TRBD2 matches 8 bases. The CDR3 covers 15 residues. Losses at the gene ends were 1 base for V and 1 base for J; bases not matched to a gene: 3. Germline V gene data show CDR1 as SGHRS and CDR2 as YFSETQ. The CDR3 bases are TGCGCCAGCAGCTTGTTAGCGGGAAGCCAAGAGACCCAGTACTTC. Translated, it gives CASSLLAGSQETQYF.

This chain joins TRBV12-3 or TRBV12-4 and TRBJ1-2, with 10 bases identical to TRBD1. There are 13 residues in the CDR3. Unmatched junction bases numbered 7, after V lost 5 bases and J lost 10 bases. CDR3 DNA: TGTGCCAGCAGTCCGGGACAGGGGAGATACTACACCTTC. Protein: CASSPGQGRYYTF.

The rearrangement uses TRBV21-1 and TRBJ1-3; the table names TRBD1, a call not compared with the DNA. TRBV21-1 has pseudogene status. CDR3 length equals 17 residues. Here the CDR3 DNA reads TGTGCCAGCAGCAGTTGCTTACCAGCCGGACAGGGAAACACCATATATTTT. Its translation is CASSSCLPAGQGNTIYF.

The CDR3 region is CASSLAQDRELFF. CDR3 coding DNA: TGTGCCAGCAGCTTGGCACAGGACCGGGAGCTGTTTTTT. The chain employs TRBV5-5 and TRBJ2-2; D possibly corresponds to TRBD1 (5 bases). The CDR3 has 13 amino acids. The germline CDR1 and CDR2 sequences are SGHKS and YYEKEE (reference sequence). Trimming took 0 bases from V and 9 from J, leaving 9 bases between them. Together with reference TRBV5-5 and TRBJ2-2, the CDR3 gives the full variable domain: DAGVTQSPTHLIKTRGQQVTLRCSPISGHKSVSWYQQVLGQGPQFIFQYYEKEERGRGNFPDRFSARQFPNYSSELNVNALLLGDSALYLCASSLAQDRELFFGEGSRLTVL.

This clone was seen just once. The chain is built from TRBV9 and TRBJ1-5; weak D call: TRBD1 (6 bases). V was clipped by 0 bases and J by 7 bases, with 14 bases between them. This CDR3 is 15 amino acids long. Looked up from germline, CDR1 is SGDLS and CDR2 is YYNGEE. Written as DNA, the CDR3 is TGTGCCAGCAGCGTAGCCGGGGGGCAAGGGCAGCCCCAGCATTTT. Translation gives CASSVAGGQGQPQHF.

In DNA, the CDR3 is TGTGCCAGTAGTATCGGCGCAACCTCGGCAGCGAACTATGGCTACACCTTC. Amino acid sequence: CASSIGATSAANYGYTF. The chain joins TRBV19 to TRBJ1-2; D is unresolved. The CDR3 is 17 amino acids. Germline V gene lookup returns CDR1 LNHDA and CDR2 SQIVND (reference sequence). V lost 3 bases, J lost 2 bases, and 19 bases lay in between. The whole variable domain, remainder taken from reference TRBV19 and TRBJ1-2, is DGGITQSPKYLFRKEGQNVTLSCEQNLNHDAMYWYRQDPGQGLRLIYYSQIVNDFQKGDIAEGYSVSREKKESFPLTVTSAQKNPTAFYLCASSIGATSAANYGYTFGSGTRLTVV.